The 25 T cell receptor beta chains presented below share a single source sample, sequenced in a study of cytomegalovirus exposure and HLA in healthy donors. Both 60 Vbeta primers and 13 Jbeta primers went into the PCR. The protocol was immunoSEQ multiplex PCR, while the TCRdb copy is restricted to in-frame clones and leaves out a portion. This table has about 120,000 clones, less than 85% appearing once. Sequencing was performed on PBMCs. The receptors derive from a woman aged 40 to 50 in good health and CMV-seronegative.

This clone is medium-sized within its sample. The rearrangement links TRBV27 to TRBJ1-1; D is ambiguous. The CDR3 spans 12 residues. CDR1 is MNHEY, CDR2 SMNVEV, per germline (reference sequence). V lost 9 bases to trimming and J lost 11 bases, with 19 bases between them. CDR3 nucleotide sequence: TGTGCCAGTCACGGACTCCACACCTCCGCTTTCTTT. This gives the protein CASHGLHTSAFF.

J is TRBJ1-2 and V is TRBV5-1; the D is unclear. Per germline, CDR1 SGHRS and CDR2 YFSETQ. The V end was cut by 0 bases, the J end by 2 bases, with 11 bases between. This CDR3 is built from 15 residues. This CDR3 is CASSLGDFTNYGYTF. The CDR3 bases are TGCGCCAGCAGCTTGGGCGACTTTACAAACTATGGCTACACCTTC.

This chain uses TRBV12-5 with TRBJ2-1, with TRBD1 matching over 7 bases. CDR3 length: 14 amino acids. V trimming: 6 bases; J trimming: 5 bases; junction bases outside the gene matches: 7. Germline loops: CDR1 LGHNT, CDR2 FRNRAP. The CDR3 protein is CASGLGTEHNEQFF. As DNA, the CDR3 is TGTGCTAGTGGCCTAGGGACAGAACACAATGAGCAGTTCTTC.

This clone was counted a few times. The chain carries TRBV5-4 and TRBJ2-1; D unclear. Trimming left V 2 bases short and J 6 bases short, with 15 bases between. This CDR3 comprises 15 residues. Germline CDR1 reads SGHNT; CDR2 reads YYREEE (reference sequence). The CDR3 reads CASSFAAAGSNEQFF. CDR3 DNA sequence: TGTGCCAGCAGCTTCGCGGCCGCCGGTAGCAATGAGCAGTTCTTC.

This clone was detected a few times. V is TRBV5-4 and J is TRBJ2-7, with 10 bases aligning to TRBD1. The CDR3 extends over 16 amino acids. Trimming removed 3 bases from V and 3 bases from J; junction bases left unmatched: 9. Germline V CDR1 and CDR2: SGHNT, YYREEE (reference sequence). The CDR3 DNA reads as TGTGCCAGCAGCTCGGAGGGGACAGGGGTTGGCTACGAGCAGTACTTC. Amino acids: CASSSEGTGVGYEQYF.

The chain uses TRBV11-2 and TRBJ2-3, with a weak D call TRBD1 (6 bases). Germline V gives CDR1 SGHAT, CDR2 FQNNGV. Trimming shortened V by 4 bases and J by 3 bases, and 17 bases separated the two germline ends. The CDR3 consists of 16 residues. The DNA of the CDR3 is TGTGCCAGCAGCTCAAGGGGCGGGCAGGGGACAGATACGCAGTATTTT. Protein product: CASSSRGGQGTDTQYF.

J is TRBJ1-2 and V is TRBV9, with D tentatively TRBD1 (6 bases). The germline V and J ends were trimmed by 0 bases and 3 bases, with 15 bases remaining between them. Germline V gene data show CDR1 as SGDLS and CDR2 as YYNGEE. The CDR3 is 16 amino acids. CDR3 region: CASSVDGGRGDYGYTF. CDR3 bases: TGTGCCAGCAGCGTAGATGGGGGGCGGGGGGACTATGGCTACACCTTC.

This clone has a single count. J is TRBJ2-2 and V is TRBV5-4, with TRBD1 matching over 8 bases. The germline gives CDR1 SGHNT, CDR2 YYREEE (reference sequence). Losses at the gene ends were 0 bases for V and 7 bases for J; bases not matched to a gene: 2. The CDR3 extends over 14 amino acids. The CDR3 bases are TGTGCCAGCAGCTTGGCAGGGGGCATCGGGGAGCTGTTTTTT. It translates to CASSLAGGIGELFF.

V is TRBV14 and J is TRBJ1-1; 7 bases match TRBD1. V lost 5 bases, J lost 5 bases, and 8 bases stayed unmatched. Germline-derived CDR1 and CDR2 are SGHDN and FVKESK. The CDR3 extends over 14 amino acids. This chain's CDR3 is CASSLGGSRTEAFF. The CDR3 nucleotides are TGTGCCAGCAGCTTAGGGGGCAGCAGAACTGAAGCTTTCTTT.

V gene TRBV6-5 combines with J gene TRBJ2-5, with 10 bases identical to TRBD2. CDR3 length equals 15 residues. The V segment lost 6 bases and the J segment 4 bases; nucleotides outside the gene matches: 8. CDR1 and CDR2 (germline): MNHEY, SVGAGI. CDR3 nucleotides: TGTGCCAGCAGCCCTCGCAGCGGGGGGGGAGAGACCCAGTACTTC. This sequence encodes CASSPRSGGGETQYF.

The rearrangement uses TRBV28 and TRBJ2-1; 11 nucleotides match TRBD2. This CDR3 has 16 residues. V dropped 5 bases and J dropped 4; count of bases not matched to a gene: 7. Germline values: CDR1 MDHEN, CDR2 SYDVKM. DNA for the CDR3: TGTGCCAGCAGTCCTAGCGGGAGGACGACATACAATGAGCAGTTCTTC. This encodes CASSPSGRTTYNEQFF.

The V and J genes are TRBV7-2 and TRBJ2-7, with 11 bases identical to TRBD1. The CDR3 contains 15 residues. The trim removed 2 bases at V and 2 bases at J, leaving 2 bases unmatched. The germline V gene has CDR1 SGHTA and CDR2 FQGNSA. This CDR3 reads CASSLPGQGAYEQYF. CDR3 DNA sequence: TGTGCCAGCAGCTTACCGGGACAGGGGGCCTACGAGCAGTACTTC.

The V gene is TRBV6-6, the J gene TRBJ1-5; 7 bases agree with TRBD1. The J segment lost 1 base and the V segment lost 2 bases, leaving 5 bases of the junction unmatched. Germline CDR1 MNHNY, CDR2 SVGAGI (reference sequence). The CDR3 spans 16 residues. CDR3 DNA sequence: TGTGCCAGCAGTTACCCCCGACAGGGCAGCAATCAGCCCCAGCATTTT. This codes for CASSYPRQGSNQPQHF.

The chain combines TRBV28 with TRBJ1-1; perhaps TRBD1 as D (5 bases). Germline-derived CDR1 and CDR2 are MDHEN and SYDVKM. V was cut by 6 bases and J by 1 base, with 9 bases left in between. The CDR3 length is 13 residues. CDR3 in DNA: TGTGCCAGCAGGAAGCAGGGGAACACTGAAGCTTTCTTT. It translates to CASRKQGNTEAFF.

The chain has TRBV6-1 and TRBJ2-7; D possibly corresponds to TRBD1 (5 bases). The CDR3 extends over 16 amino acids. Germline V gene data show CDR1 as MNHNS and CDR2 as SASEGT. Trimming removed 0 bases at V and 2 bases at J, with 14 bases between. The CDR3 nucleotides are TGTGCCAGCAGTGAAGCCCAGGGATGGCCCCCCTACGAGCAGTACTTC. Encoded protein: CASSEAQGWPPYEQYF.

This clone was recorded a few times. The J gene is TRBJ2-3, the V gene TRBV4-1; 8 bases match TRBD1. V dropped 3 bases and J dropped 3; count of bases not matched to a gene: 8. Germline V lookup: CDR1 MGHRA, CDR2 YSYEKL. The CDR3 is 16 residues long. CDR3 region: CASSHGQGYGTDTQYF. CDR3 DNA: TGCGCCAGCAGCCACGGACAGGGATATGGTACAGATACGCAGTATTTT.

The V and J genes are TRBV30 and TRBJ1-5, with D uncertain. Deletions cut 1 base from V and 0 bases from J, with 7 bases between. Germline CDR1 reads GTSNPN; CDR2 reads SVGIG (reference sequence). The CDR3 spans 14 residues. CDR3 residues: CAWSGRFSNQPQHF. The CDR3 bases are TGTGCCTGGAGTGGCAGGTTTAGCAATCAGCCCCAGCATTTT. The full variable domain, its missing parts supplied by reference TRBV30 and TRBJ1-5, is SQTIHQWPATLVQPVGSPLSLECTVEGTSNPNLYWYRQAAGRGLQLLFYSVGIGQISSEVPQNLSASRPQDRQFILSSKKLLLSDSGFYLCAWSGRFSNQPQHFGDGTRLSIL.

The chain links TRBV27 to TRBJ2-7; unclear D gene. Germline CDR1 and CDR2: MNHEY and SMNVEV (reference sequence). Deletions cut 2 bases from V and 7 bases from J, with 12 bases between. The CDR3 totals 13 residues. Here the CDR3 reads CASSLTWNGEQYF. The CDR3 region has the DNA TGTGCCAGCAGTTTAACCTGGAACGGGGAGCAGTACTTC.

In this sample, this clone turned up a few times. V is TRBV4-3 and J is TRBJ2-2; D not certain. V was cut by 4 bases and J by 3 bases, with 3 bases left in between. The CDR3 totals 12 residues. CDR1 and CDR2 from the germline V gene are LGHNA and YSLEER. CDR3 coding DNA: TGCGCCAGCAGCCCGTACACCGGGGAGCTGTTTTTT. Protein sequence: CASSPYTGELFF.

The chain uses TRBV6-1 and TRBJ1-6; no firm D call. The CDR3 extends over 15 amino acids. The germline V gene has CDR1 MNHNS and CDR2 SASEGT. Trimming took 1 base from V and 8 from J, leaving 12 bases between them. The CDR3 DNA reads as TGTGCCAGCAGTGAAGTTTCCGTCCGGTATTCACCCCTCCACTTT. This gives the protein CASSEVSVRYSPLHF.

This clone appeared a few times. The rearrangement uses TRBV27 and TRBJ1-5; D ambiguous. Germline assignment: CDR1 MNHEY and CDR2 SMNVEV (reference sequence). CDR3 length: 15 amino acids. Trimming left V 0 bases short and J 4 bases short, with 10 bases between. CDR3 in amino acids: CASSLSSLRNQPQHF. In nucleotides, the CDR3 is TGTGCCAGCAGTTTATCCTCGTTGAGGAATCAGCCCCAGCATTTT.

The rearrangement joins TRBV29-1 to TRBJ1-4, with D maybe TRBD1 (6 bases). Germline lookup yields CDR1 SQVTM and CDR2 ANQGSEA. Between the trimmed V and J ends, which lost 7 bases and 6 bases, there was a span of 18 bases. This CDR3 has 14 residues. CDR3 amino acids: CSARSRGSDEKLFF. The DNA of the CDR3 is TGCAGCGCTAGGTCCAGGGGCTCGGATGAAAAACTGTTTTTT.

The chain employs TRBV9 and TRBJ2-1; possible D gene TRBD2, 6 bases. V gave up 4 bases and J gave up 0 bases, with 14 bases separating them. CDR1 SGDLS and CDR2 YYNGEE come from the germline V gene. The CDR3 has 16 residues. CDR3 bases: TGTGCCAGCAGCCCCAGCGGGCGGGGCTCCTACAATGAGCAGTTCTTC. Protein product: CASSPSGRGSYNEQFF.

This rearrangement joins TRBV5-4 to TRBJ2-4, with TRBD2 matching 7 bases. The CDR3 totals 15 residues. V shed 4 bases, J shed 1 base, and the junction held 5 bases outside the gene matches. Germline CDR1 and CDR2: SGHNT and YYREEE (reference sequence). The CDR3 region has the DNA TGTGCCAGCAGCCTGGGGGGGGTCGCCAAAAACATTCAGTACTTC. It yields the protein CASSLGGVAKNIQYF.

This clone appeared once. The chain employs TRBV10-3 and TRBJ2-1; TRBD2 matches at 13 bases. Germline V gene data show CDR1 as ENHRY and CDR2 as SYGVKD. This CDR3 has 16 amino acids. Trimming at V came to 4 bases and at J to 7 bases, leaving 7 bases not matched to a gene. CDR3 region: CAISAGTSGTWNEQFF. The CDR3, as DNA: TGTGCCATCAGTGCAGGGACTAGCGGGACATGGAATGAGCAGTTCTTC.